These T cell receptor beta chains were read from a single sample in a study of T cell responses to AZD1222 COVID-19 vaccine. Profiled with immunoSEQ multiplex PCR; TCRdb holds only in-frame clones, not every one. The sample has 100,000 to 150,000 clones, roughly 93% seen once; the top ten hold 6% to 7%. This material consisted of peripheral blood, taken on day 0 of AZD1222 vaccination. The receptors stem from an adult in good health. Each CDR3 is given with its conserved first and last residue. D genes are given only for firm matches. Clone size is given for some rows only: seen once, a few or many times, or a class if the clone is expanded.

>TRBJ2-1|.|TRBV5-1|.
TGCGCCAGCAGCCTATCCGGCTGGGGTGAGCAGTTCTTC
CASSLSGWGEQFF
>TRBJ2-7|.|TRBV7-8|.
TGTGCCAGCAGCTTAGCTCTAGGGTATACTGTGGGGCAGTACTTC
CASSLALGYTVGQYF
>TRBJ2-5|.|TRBV7-2|once
TGTGCCAGCAGCCTACAAGGAGCCTACCAAGAGACCCAGTACTTC
CASSLQGAYQETQYF
>TRBJ2-2|.|TRBV5-1|.
TGCGCCAGCAGCTTGAGTTTCACCTCCCCGAACACCGGGGAGCTGTTTTTT
CASSLSFTSPNTGELFF
>TRBJ1-6|TRBD1|TRBV14|.
TGTGCCACCGGGGGCCAACGGATGAGGTCAGGGGGAGGTTCACCCCTCCACTTT
CATGGQRMRSGGGSPLHF
>TRBJ1-2|TRBD1|TRBV28|once
TGTGCCAGCAGCTCGACAGGGGAGAATGATGGCTACACCTTC
CASSSTGENDGYTF
>TRBJ2-7|.|TRBV28|.
TGTGCCAGCAGTCCTCCGCCCGAAGGGGGAAGTGGAGAGCAGTACTTC
CASSPPPEGGSGEQYF
>TRBJ1-2|.|TRBV28|.
TGTGCCAGCATCCCTGGACCGACCTATGAGGGCTACACCTTC
CASIPGPTYEGYTF
>TRBJ1-1|.|TRBV2|.
TGTGCCAGCAGCTTCGGAGGAACGGAAGCTTTCTTT
CASSFGGTEAFF
>TRBJ2-1|TRBD2|TRBV29-1|.
TGCAGCGTTGGGGGGGGGTATTCTCAGTACAATGAGCAGTTCTTC
CSVGGGYSQYNEQFF
>TRBJ1-1|.|TRBV4-1|.
TGCGCCAGCAGCCCTGAGGCAGATAGTCATGACACTGAAGCTTTCTTT
CASSPEADSHDTEAFF
>TRBJ2-4|.|TRBV4-1|.
TGCGCCAGCAGCCAAGGAGGCGTGCAGGGGCGCGGCAAAAACATTCAGTACTTC
CASSQGGVQGRGKNIQYF
>TRBJ1-2|.|TRBV6-5|.
TGTGCCAGCAGTTACTCGGGGCAGGGGTATGGCTACACCTTC
CASSYSGQGYGYTF
>TRBJ2-3|TRBD1|TRBV11-2|.
TGTGCCAGCAGCTCGGGACAGGGGGCCACAGATACGCAGTATTTT
CASSSGQGATDTQYF
>TRBJ2-1|.|TRBV4-1|.
TGCGCCAGCAGCCCTCTAGGTGAAGATGAGCAGTTCTTC
CASSPLGEDEQFF
>TRBJ2-7|.|TRBV6-5|.
TGTGCCAGCAGTTACTCCAGGAGGGGGATCGAGCAGTACTTC
CASSYSRRGIEQYF
>TRBJ1-1|.|TRBV12-3/TRBV12-4|.
TGTGCCAGCAGTTGGGGGGATTCGACTGAAGCTTTCTTT
CASSWGDSTEAFF
>TRBJ2-5|.|TRBV2|.
TGTGCCAGCAGTGTATCTGGGCTACAAGAGACCCAGTACTTC
CASSVSGLQETQYF
>TRBJ2-7|.|TRBV27|.
TGTGCCAGCAGTCGTCTTTGGGGGCGCCGGGACGAGCAGTACTTC
CASSRLWGRRDEQYF
>TRBJ1-1|.|TRBV15|.
TGTGCCACCAGCAGAGGCCCGGGACGTTATTTTTACACTGAAGCTTTCTTT
CATSRGPGRYFYTEAFF
>TRBJ1-2|.|TRBV20-1|.
TGCAGTGCTAGAGATGGGAGGGGCTACACCTTC
CSARDGRGYTF
>TRBJ2-3|TRBD2|TRBV4-1|.
TGCGCCAGCAGCCAATTGGGACTAGCGGGAGGATCTAGCACAGATACGCAGTATTTT
CASSQLGLAGGSSTDTQYF
>TRBJ1-1|.|TRBV7-2|once
TGTGCCAGCAGCTTCGGTTTCGGGGGACCTCAGAACACTGAAGCTTTCTTT
CASSFGFGGPQNTEAFF
>TRBJ1-5|.|TRBV27|.
TGTGCCAGCAGTTTTCTCCCTCCTTCTAATCAGCCCCAGCATTTT
CASSFLPPSNQPQHF
>TRBJ1-1|TRBD1|TRBV11-2|.
TGTGCCAGCAGCTTAGTAGCAGGGGGCACTGAAGCTTTCTTT
CASSLVAGGTEAFF
>TRBJ1-1|.|TRBV6-1|once
TGTGCCAGCAGTGACAGGGGAGGGAGCACTGAAGCTTTCTTT
CASSDRGGSTEAFF
>TRBJ1-5|.|TRBV7-3|once
TGTGCCAGCAGCTTGTACCACGATCAGCCCCAGCATTTT
CASSLYHDQPQHF
>TRBJ2-1|.|TRBV19|once
TGTGCCAGTAGTCTGTGGAATGAGCAGTTCTTC
CASSLWNEQFF
>TRBJ2-7|.|TRBV5-8|once
TGTGCCAGCAGCTTTCTCTCCGGAACCTACGAGCAGTACTTC
CASSFLSGTYEQYF
>TRBJ2-1|TRBD2|TRBV7-9|.
TGTGCCAGCAGCTTAGGGGGACTAGCGGGAAGAGCCTACAATGAGCAGTTCTTC
CASSLGGLAGRAYNEQFF
>TRBJ1-5|.|TRBV9|medium-sized
TGTGCCAGCAGCGTAGGAAATAGCAATCAGCCCCAGCATTTT
CASSVGNSNQPQHF
>TRBJ1-2|.|TRBV6-5|.
TGTGCCAGCACCGACGCGGGGGCTAACTATGGCTACACCTTC
CASTDAGANYGYTF
>TRBJ1-2|.|TRBV5-1|many
TGCGCCAGCAGCTTGGACTTAGGACGGGAGACTAACTATGGCTACACCTTC
CASSLDLGRETNYGYTF
>TRBJ1-5|.|TRBV13|.
TGTGCCAGCAGCTCAGGACCGCTCCAGCCCCAGCATTTT
CASSSGPLQPQHF
>TRBJ1-1|.|TRBV28|.
TGTGCCAGCAGTTTATCCGCAGAGAACACTGAAGCTTTCTTT
CASSLSAENTEAFF
>TRBJ1-6|TRBD1|TRBV5-1|.
TGCGCCAGCAGCTTAGGGGACAGGGAGCATTCACCCCTCCACTTT
CASSLGDREHSPLHF
>TRBJ2-7|TRBD2|TRBV27|.
TGTGCCAGCAGTTTAAGGGTTGGGGGCGGGACTAGCGGGAGACACGAGCAGTACTTC
CASSLRVGGGTSGRHEQYF
>TRBJ2-7|TRBD2|TRBV30|.
TGTGCCTGGAGTAATGGACTAGCCTCCATGGAGCAGTACTTC
CAWSNGLASMEQYF
>TRBJ2-3|TRBD2|TRBV15|.
TGTGCCACCAGCAGAGGGCTAGCGGGAAGCACAGATACGCAGTATTTT
CATSRGLAGSTDTQYF
>TRBJ2-7|.|TRBV5-1|few
TGCGCCAGCAGCAAACTAGGTTCCCACGAGCAGTACTTC
CASSKLGSHEQYF
>TRBJ2-1|TRBD1|TRBV19|.
TGTGCCAGTAGGCGACAGGGGGTTAGGGATGAGCAGTTCTTC
CASRRQGVRDEQFF
>TRBJ1-4|.|TRBV18|.
TGTGCCAGCTCACCTAGGACAGATGAAAAACTGTTTTTT
CASSPRTDEKLFF
>TRBJ1-2|TRBD1|TRBV7-8|.
TGTGCCAGCAGCCCCCGGACAGGGTTTCTGAGGGCCGATGGCTACACCTTC
CASSPRTGFLRADGYTF
>TRBJ2-2|TRBD2|TRBV7-2|.
TGTGCCAGCAGGCGGGACTACAAAATGGCCGGGGAGCTGTTTTTT
CASRRDYKMAGELFF
>TRBJ2-7|TRBD2|TRBV3-1/TRBV3-2|.
TGTGCCAGCAGCCAAGATCGTGAGGGTACTAGCGCGCTCTCCTACGAGCAGTACTTC
CASSQDREGTSALSYEQYF
>TRBJ1-5|TRBD1|TRBV6-1|.
TGTGCCAGCAGTGAAGGACAGGGGAGTTTCAATCAGCCCCAGCATTTT
CASSEGQGSFNQPQHF
>TRBJ1-1|.|TRBV18|.
TGTGCCAGCTCCCCGTGGGGGAACACTGAAGCTTTCTTT
CASSPWGNTEAFF
>TRBJ1-1|TRBD1|TRBV7-8|.
TGTGCCAGCAGCCTATTGGGACAGGTTACGGAAGCTTTCTTT
CASSLLGQVTEAFF
>TRBJ2-2|TRBD2|TRBV3-1/TRBV3-2|.
TGTGCCAGCAGCCGATTGGCGGGGGACACCGGGGAGCTGTTTTTT
CASSRLAGDTGELFF
>TRBJ2-3|TRBD2|TRBV7-2|.
TGTGCCAGCAGCTTAAGCGGGAGGGCCGCAGATACGCAGTATTTT
CASSLSGRAADTQYF
>TRBJ2-1|TRBD2|TRBV15|.
TGTGCCACCAGCATAACTAGCGGAACCTACAATGAGCAGTTCTTC
CATSITSGTYNEQFF
>TRBJ2-7|.|TRBV20-1|.
TGCAGTGCTAGTGAGGTGACAGCCTACGAGCAGTACTTC
CSASEVTAYEQYF
>TRBJ1-6|.|TRBV27|.
TGTGCCAGCAAAATGATTACGGTGAATAATTCACCCCTCCACTTT
CASKMITVNNSPLHF
>TRBJ1-2|.|TRBV28|.
TGTGCCAGCGAGCCGCCGGGGGGTGGAGGAGGCAACTATGGCTACACCTTC
CASEPPGGGGGNYGYTF